This is a list of T cell receptor beta chains from one sample in a study of cytomegalovirus exposure and HLA in healthy donors. Measured with immunoSEQ multiplex PCR; TCRdb has only the in-frame clones, and not every one. This repertoire shows 150,000 to 200,000 clones, more than 75% found once; its top ten account for over 1.3%. The specimen sequenced was PBMCs. All receptors derive from a woman under 30 in good health and CMV-seronegative. Each CDR3 is given with its conserved first and last residue. Each record gives: J gene, V gene, clone size, D gene, CDR3 DNA, CDR3 protein. The D gene is left open where the match is weak. Expanded clones are given a class, and other clones once, few, many or no size at all.

j_call: TRBJ1-2; v_call: TRBV19; clone_size: NA; d_call: TRBD1; cdr3_nt: TGTGCCAGTAGTTTCGACAGGGAATATGGCTACACCTTC; cdr3_aa: CASSFDREYGYTF
j_call: TRBJ2-7; v_call: TRBV7-2; clone_size: NA; d_call: NA; cdr3_nt: TGTGCCAGCAGCCCAGGTAAGGTACTAGCCGTAACCTACGAGCAGTACTTC; cdr3_aa: CASSPGKVLAVTYEQYF
j_call: TRBJ2-1; v_call: TRBV6-1; clone_size: NA; d_call: NA; cdr3_nt: TGTGCCAGCAGTGGACAATACTACAATGAGCAGTTCTTC; cdr3_aa: CASSGQYYNEQFF
j_call: TRBJ2-1; v_call: TRBV19; clone_size: NA; d_call: TRBD1; cdr3_nt: TGTGCCAGTAGCGGACAGGGAACGAACAATGAGCAGTTCTTC; cdr3_aa: CASSGQGTNNEQFF
j_call: TRBJ1-2; v_call: TRBV18; clone_size: NA; d_call: TRBD1; cdr3_nt: TGTGCCACCTCAGGGACAGGGGGCAGAGGCTATGGCTACACCTTC; cdr3_aa: CATSGTGGRGYGYTF
j_call: TRBJ1-4; v_call: TRBV6-6; clone_size: NA; d_call: NA; cdr3_nt: TGTGCCAGCAGTTACACCACCGGGGCTAATGAAAAACTGTTTTTT; cdr3_aa: CASSYTTGANEKLFF
j_call: TRBJ2-7; v_call: TRBV27; clone_size: once; d_call: NA; cdr3_nt: TGTGCCAGCAACGTGGGGGGGCGGCCCTACGAGCAGTACTTC; cdr3_aa: CASNVGGRPYEQYF
j_call: TRBJ1-1; v_call: TRBV11-2; clone_size: NA; d_call: NA; cdr3_nt: TGTGCCAGCAGCCAAGGTCCAGGCGATAACACTGAAGCTTTCTTT; cdr3_aa: CASSQGPGDNTEAFF
j_call: TRBJ1-2; v_call: TRBV11-2; clone_size: NA; d_call: NA; cdr3_nt: TGTGCCAGCAGCTTAGGCGGGGGAAGTTGGTATGGCTACACCTTC; cdr3_aa: CASSLGGGSWYGYTF
j_call: TRBJ1-1; v_call: TRBV9; clone_size: NA; d_call: NA; cdr3_nt: TGTGCCAGCAGCGTAGTGAGAAGCGGCACTGAAGCTTTCTTT; cdr3_aa: CASSVVRSGTEAFF
j_call: TRBJ1-2; v_call: TRBV25-1; clone_size: NA; d_call: NA; cdr3_nt: TGTGCCAGCAGTGAACAGGGCCCTCTCTACGGCTACACCTTC; cdr3_aa: CASSEQGPLYGYTF
j_call: TRBJ1-1; v_call: TRBV28; clone_size: once; d_call: NA; cdr3_nt: TGTGCCAGCAGTTTGTGGCCGAACACTGAAGCTTTCTTT; cdr3_aa: CASSLWPNTEAFF
j_call: TRBJ1-1; v_call: TRBV6-5; clone_size: NA; d_call: NA; cdr3_nt: TGTGCCAGCCAGAGGGGGAGAGACACTGAAGCTTTCTTT; cdr3_aa: CASQRGRDTEAFF
j_call: TRBJ1-1; v_call: TRBV6-1; clone_size: NA; d_call: NA; cdr3_nt: TGTGCCAGCAGTGCGCCGGGACTGAGTGCTTTCTTT; cdr3_aa: CASSAPGLSAFF
j_call: TRBJ1-1; v_call: TRBV11-2; clone_size: NA; d_call: NA; cdr3_nt: TGTGCCAGCAGCTTAGGGTTTATCGGGACTCGCACTGAAGCTTTCTTT; cdr3_aa: CASSLGFIGTRTEAFF
j_call: TRBJ2-3; v_call: TRBV30; clone_size: NA; d_call: NA; cdr3_nt: TGTGCCTGGAGTGAAAGACTAGCAGATACGCAGTATTTT; cdr3_aa: CAWSERLADTQYF
j_call: TRBJ1-2; v_call: TRBV29-1; clone_size: many; d_call: TRBD1; cdr3_nt: TGCAGCGTTGAAGATCAACAGGGGTACTATGGCTACACCTTC; cdr3_aa: CSVEDQQGYYGYTF
j_call: TRBJ1-1; v_call: TRBV5-1; clone_size: few; d_call: NA; cdr3_nt: TGCGCCAGCAGCTTGGACAGTGAGTCGGTGACGACTGAAGCTTTCTTT; cdr3_aa: CASSLDSESVTTEAFF
j_call: TRBJ2-1; v_call: TRBV5-1; clone_size: NA; d_call: NA; cdr3_nt: TGCGCCAGCAGCTTAGGGGGAGAATACAATGAGCAGTTCTTC; cdr3_aa: CASSLGGEYNEQFF
j_call: TRBJ2-5; v_call: TRBV7-3; clone_size: NA; d_call: NA; cdr3_nt: TGTGCCAGCAGCTTAAGGGACACGGAGACCCAGTACTTC; cdr3_aa: CASSLRDTETQYF
j_call: TRBJ2-3; v_call: TRBV27; clone_size: NA; d_call: TRBD2; cdr3_nt: TGTGCCAGCAGAGTATTGGGACTAGCGGGCCTGAGGATCACAGATACGCAGTATTTT; cdr3_aa: CASRVLGLAGLRITDTQYF
j_call: TRBJ1-4; v_call: TRBV28; clone_size: NA; d_call: TRBD1; cdr3_nt: TGTGCCAGCAGGATCGGACAGGCACTCGGAAAACTGTTTTTT; cdr3_aa: CASRIGQALGKLFF
j_call: TRBJ2-7; v_call: TRBV19; clone_size: NA; d_call: TRBD1; cdr3_nt: TGTGCCAGTAGTCTAGGGGACAGCACCTACGAGCAGTACTTC; cdr3_aa: CASSLGDSTYEQYF
j_call: TRBJ2-5; v_call: TRBV15; clone_size: once; d_call: NA; cdr3_nt: TGTGCCACCAGCAGAGATGCGGGCCCCCCGGGGGAGACCCAGTACTTC; cdr3_aa: CATSRDAGPPGETQYF
j_call: TRBJ1-6; v_call: TRBV6-1; clone_size: few; d_call: TRBD1; cdr3_nt: TGTGCCAGCAGCCCTCTCGACAGGGCGTCACCCCTCCACTTT; cdr3_aa: CASSPLDRASPLHF
j_call: TRBJ2-4; v_call: TRBV29-1; clone_size: NA; d_call: TRBD1; cdr3_nt: TGCAGCGTTGAGACAGGGAACATTCAGTACTTC; cdr3_aa: CSVETGNIQYF
j_call: TRBJ2-5; v_call: TRBV7-2; clone_size: NA; d_call: NA; cdr3_nt: TGTGCCAGCAGCTCCGACAGGTTAGAGACCCAGTACTTC; cdr3_aa: CASSSDRLETQYF
j_call: TRBJ2-7; v_call: TRBV6-5; clone_size: NA; d_call: NA; cdr3_nt: TGTGCCAGCAGTTATGCTAGCCGCTCCTACGAGCAGTACTTC; cdr3_aa: CASSYASRSYEQYF
j_call: TRBJ2-2; v_call: TRBV5-4; clone_size: NA; d_call: TRBD1; cdr3_nt: TGTGCCAGCAGCTGGCGAGAGGCAGGGGGCACCGGGGAGCTGTTTTTT; cdr3_aa: CASSWREAGGTGELFF
j_call: TRBJ1-2; v_call: TRBV7-2; clone_size: NA; d_call: TRBD1; cdr3_nt: TGTGCCAGCAGCTCCGTGGGACAGGGTAACTATGGCTACACCTTC; cdr3_aa: CASSSVGQGNYGYTF